The sequence of this T cell receptor (beta chain) was determined in a study of blood T cell repertoires in COVID-19. Produced via immunoSEQ multiplex PCR; TCRdb's table is partial and in-frame only. The sample carries roughly 150,000 clones, 80% to 85% recorded once. The cohort comprised adults aged about 18 to 100 years residing in 20 to 25 US areas. Participant-given clinical history determined each cohort assignment. This CDR3 spans 15 amino acids. The germline gives CDR1 SGHTA, CDR2 FQGNSA. V shed 3 bases, J shed 7 bases, and the junction held 7 bases outside the gene matches. The sequence was collected from a man between 65 and 80 years old who had been exposed to COVID-19. Sequences were obtained from PBMCs or T cells enriched from blood (not recorded which). The chain employs TRBV7-2 and TRBJ1-5; 9 positions agree with TRBD1. CDR3 protein: CASSFHRGRVQPQHF. The CDR3 DNA reads TGTGCCAGCAGCTTCCACAGGGGGCGCGTCCAGCCCCAGCATTTT.